This is a list of T cell receptor beta chains from one sample in a study of T cells in Graves' hyperthyroidism and ophthalmopathy. TCRdb reanalysed the multiplex PCR reads using MiXCR and keeps one entry per CDR3 protein. The sample lists 300,000 to 400,000 distinct CDR3 sequences, around 13% seen once, with approximately 9.9% in the top ten. Material for sequencing was blood. The origin of the receptors is a woman aged 55-69 years with Graves' hyperthyroidism. The CDR3 runs from the conserved cysteine through the conserved F or W. The order of the fields is clone size, J gene, V gene, D gene, CDR3 DNA, CDR3 protein. D genes are given only for firm matches. Clone size, where shown, is once, few, many, or a class for clones that have expanded.

clone size: many
J gene: TRBJ2-1
V gene: TRBV2
D gene: NA
CDR3 DNA: TGTGCCAGCAGGCCACAGGGTTCCGATGAGCAGTTCTTC
CDR3 protein: CASRPQGSDEQFF

clone size: NA
J gene: TRBJ1-3
V gene: TRBV10-3
D gene: TRBD1
CDR3 DNA: TGTGCCATCAGTAAAACGGGACAGTCGGCCTCTGGAAACACCATATATTTT
CDR3 protein: CAISKTGQSASGNTIYF

clone size: few
J gene: TRBJ1-3
V gene: TRBV2
D gene: NA
CDR3 DNA: TGTGCCAGCGACCCGGGGGGATTAGGTGGAAACACCATATATTTT
CDR3 protein: CASDPGGLGGNTIYF

clone size: many
J gene: TRBJ2-1
V gene: TRBV28
D gene: TRBD1
CDR3 DNA: TGTGCCAGCAGTTTATTTGGGACAGGATACAATGAGCAGTTCTTC
CDR3 protein: CASSLFGTGYNEQFF

clone size: few
J gene: TRBJ2-5
V gene: TRBV6-1
D gene: NA
CDR3 DNA: TGTGCCAGCAGTGAAGCGCTTCTGGGGGGGGCCTACCAAGAGACCCAGTACTTC
CDR3 protein: CASSEALLGGAYQETQYF

clone size: NA
J gene: TRBJ2-7
V gene: TRBV29-1
D gene: TRBD1
CDR3 DNA: TGCAGCGTCACGGGACAGAGCAACGAGCAGTACTTC
CDR3 protein: CSVTGQSNEQYF

clone size: once
J gene: TRBJ2-1
V gene: TRBV7-2
D gene: TRBD2
CDR3 DNA: TGTGCCAGCAGAAGGAGGGTGGGGGACAGTACACTATCAGCGGGAGGGAGCTCCTACAATGAGCAGTTCTTC
CDR3 protein: CASRRRVGDSTLSAGGSSYNEQFF

clone size: NA
J gene: TRBJ1-5
V gene: TRBV12-3/TRBV12-4
D gene: NA
CDR3 DNA: TGTGCCAGCAGGGGGGGATCTTTCGACAGCAATCAGCCCCAGCATTTT
CDR3 protein: CASRGGSFDSNQPQHF

clone size: NA
J gene: TRBJ2-1
V gene: TRBV11-2
D gene: NA
CDR3 DNA: TGTGCCAGCAGCTTAGTGGGGGTGGGTGGCCTCGTCCTCAATGAGCAGTTCTTC
CDR3 protein: CASSLVGVGGLVLNEQFF

clone size: few
J gene: TRBJ1-5
V gene: TRBV6-1
D gene: NA
CDR3 DNA: TGTGCCAGCAGAGGGGACCGCCAAGGCAGTTGGCCCCAGCATTTT
CDR3 protein: CASRGDRQGSWPQHF

clone size: many
J gene: TRBJ2-3
V gene: TRBV11-2
D gene: NA
CDR3 DNA: TGTGCCAGCAGCTTAGCTCAGGGATCAGATACGCAGTATTTT
CDR3 protein: CASSLAQGSDTQYF

clone size: many
J gene: TRBJ1-6
V gene: TRBV3-1
D gene: TRBD1
CDR3 DNA: TGTGCCAGCAGCCCCCGGGACAGGGATTCACCCCTCCACTTT
CDR3 protein: CASSPRDRDSPLHF

clone size: many
J gene: TRBJ2-1
V gene: TRBV6-2/TRBV6-3
D gene: TRBD2
CDR3 DNA: TGTGCCAGCAGTTACTCGGGTCGTGGGGGACTAGCGGGAACCGACAATGAGCAGTTCTTC
CDR3 protein: CASSYSGRGGLAGTDNEQFF

clone size: few
J gene: TRBJ2-2
V gene: TRBV20-1
D gene: TRBD1
CDR3 DNA: TGCAGTGCTAGAGATATGGGACAGGGATACACCGGGGAGCTGTTTTTT
CDR3 protein: CSARDMGQGYTGELFF

clone size: many
J gene: TRBJ2-5
V gene: TRBV3-1
D gene: NA
CDR3 DNA: TGTGCCAGCAGCCACCCAAGTAGACAAGAGACCCAGTACTTC
CDR3 protein: CASSHPSRQETQYF

clone size: many
J gene: TRBJ2-3
V gene: TRBV5-1
D gene: NA
CDR3 DNA: TGCGCCAGCAGCGAGCCCGACGTAGCTGATACGCAGTATTTT
CDR3 protein: CASSEPDVADTQYF

clone size: many
J gene: TRBJ2-1
V gene: TRBV3-1
D gene: TRBD2
CDR3 DNA: TGTGCCAGCAGCCAGACAAGGACTAGCGGACGTTACAATGAGCAGTTCTTC
CDR3 protein: CASSQTRTSGRYNEQFF

clone size: many
J gene: TRBJ2-5
V gene: TRBV11-2
D gene: TRBD1
CDR3 DNA: TGTGCCAGCAGCCCATCGGGACAGGGGGCCTGGGAGACCCAGTACTTC
CDR3 protein: CASSPSGQGAWETQYF

clone size: few
J gene: TRBJ1-1
V gene: TRBV12-3/TRBV12-4
D gene: NA
CDR3 DNA: TGTGCCAGCAGTTTAGATGGGGGAGCTGAAGCTTTCTTT
CDR3 protein: CASSLDGGAEAFF

clone size: many
J gene: TRBJ1-2
V gene: TRBV2
D gene: NA
CDR3 DNA: TGTGCCAGCAGTCGGGCGGCCAATTACTATGGCTACACCTTC
CDR3 protein: CASSRAANYYGYTF

clone size: few
J gene: TRBJ2-7
V gene: TRBV7-8
D gene: NA
CDR3 DNA: TGTGCCAGCCGAACGACACAGGGCCGAGCCTACGAGCAGTACTTC
CDR3 protein: CASRTTQGRAYEQYF

clone size: many
J gene: TRBJ2-5
V gene: TRBV20-1
D gene: NA
CDR3 DNA: TGCAGTGCTAGCGGACAGTCACAAGAGACCCAGTACTTC
CDR3 protein: CSASGQSQETQYF

clone size: many
J gene: TRBJ2-3
V gene: TRBV12-3/TRBV12-4
D gene: TRBD2
CDR3 DNA: TGTGCCAGCAGTCCCCGTTGGGCGGGAGGGCCAGATACGCAGTATTTT
CDR3 protein: CASSPRWAGGPDTQYF

clone size: many
J gene: TRBJ2-5
V gene: TRBV7-2
D gene: TRBD2
CDR3 DNA: TGTGCCAGCAGCTTCGGACTAGCGGGAGGAGAGACCCAGTACTTC
CDR3 protein: CASSFGLAGGETQYF

clone size: many
J gene: TRBJ2-1
V gene: TRBV11-3
D gene: NA
CDR3 DNA: TGTGCCAGCAGCCCCTTTGAGCATCCTTACAATGAGCAGTTCTTC
CDR3 protein: CASSPFEHPYNEQFF

clone size: many
J gene: TRBJ1-1
V gene: TRBV9
D gene: TRBD1
CDR3 DNA: TGTGCCAGCAGCGCGGGACAGGGGGAAAGAACGGCTTTCTTT
CDR3 protein: CASSAGQGERTAFF

clone size: many
J gene: TRBJ2-7
V gene: TRBV7-9
D gene: NA
CDR3 DNA: TGTGCCAGCAGCTCGGAAGGGGGGAGCTCCTACGAGCAGTACTTC
CDR3 protein: CASSSEGGSSYEQYF

clone size: many
J gene: TRBJ2-3
V gene: TRBV5-4
D gene: NA
CDR3 DNA: TGTGCCAGCAGCTTCCGCGGTGAGGGGGGAGATACGCAGTATTTT
CDR3 protein: CASSFRGEGGDTQYF

clone size: few
J gene: TRBJ2-1
V gene: TRBV7-2
D gene: TRBD2
CDR3 DNA: TGTGCCAGCAGCCCGAGAAGACTAGCGGGAGCGGATGAGCAGTTCTTC
CDR3 protein: CASSPRRLAGADEQFF

clone size: many
J gene: TRBJ2-2
V gene: TRBV2
D gene: NA
CDR3 DNA: TGTGCCAGCACATCAGGGTGGACCGGGGAGCTGTTTTTT
CDR3 protein: CASTSGWTGELFF

clone size: NA
J gene: TRBJ2-2
V gene: TRBV9
D gene: TRBD2
CDR3 DNA: TGTGCCAGCAGCGTAGGTGTAGCGGGAGGTTCCGGGGAGCTGTTTTTT
CDR3 protein: CASSVGVAGGSGELFF

clone size: many
J gene: TRBJ1-1
V gene: TRBV12-3/TRBV12-4
D gene: NA
CDR3 DNA: TGTGCCAGCAGTTTGAGGGGGGGCACTGAAGCTTTCTTT
CDR3 protein: CASSLRGGTEAFF

clone size: few
J gene: TRBJ2-1
V gene: TRBV25-1
D gene: TRBD2
CDR3 DNA: TGTGCCAGCAGTAATGGGGTGGCAGCGGGAGTCAATGAGCAGTTCTTC
CDR3 protein: CASSNGVAAGVNEQFF

clone size: NA
J gene: TRBJ2-1
V gene: TRBV9
D gene: TRBD2
CDR3 DNA: TGTGCCAGCAGCGCACCCGGACTAGGCTACAATGAGCAGTTCTTC
CDR3 protein: CASSAPGLGYNEQFF